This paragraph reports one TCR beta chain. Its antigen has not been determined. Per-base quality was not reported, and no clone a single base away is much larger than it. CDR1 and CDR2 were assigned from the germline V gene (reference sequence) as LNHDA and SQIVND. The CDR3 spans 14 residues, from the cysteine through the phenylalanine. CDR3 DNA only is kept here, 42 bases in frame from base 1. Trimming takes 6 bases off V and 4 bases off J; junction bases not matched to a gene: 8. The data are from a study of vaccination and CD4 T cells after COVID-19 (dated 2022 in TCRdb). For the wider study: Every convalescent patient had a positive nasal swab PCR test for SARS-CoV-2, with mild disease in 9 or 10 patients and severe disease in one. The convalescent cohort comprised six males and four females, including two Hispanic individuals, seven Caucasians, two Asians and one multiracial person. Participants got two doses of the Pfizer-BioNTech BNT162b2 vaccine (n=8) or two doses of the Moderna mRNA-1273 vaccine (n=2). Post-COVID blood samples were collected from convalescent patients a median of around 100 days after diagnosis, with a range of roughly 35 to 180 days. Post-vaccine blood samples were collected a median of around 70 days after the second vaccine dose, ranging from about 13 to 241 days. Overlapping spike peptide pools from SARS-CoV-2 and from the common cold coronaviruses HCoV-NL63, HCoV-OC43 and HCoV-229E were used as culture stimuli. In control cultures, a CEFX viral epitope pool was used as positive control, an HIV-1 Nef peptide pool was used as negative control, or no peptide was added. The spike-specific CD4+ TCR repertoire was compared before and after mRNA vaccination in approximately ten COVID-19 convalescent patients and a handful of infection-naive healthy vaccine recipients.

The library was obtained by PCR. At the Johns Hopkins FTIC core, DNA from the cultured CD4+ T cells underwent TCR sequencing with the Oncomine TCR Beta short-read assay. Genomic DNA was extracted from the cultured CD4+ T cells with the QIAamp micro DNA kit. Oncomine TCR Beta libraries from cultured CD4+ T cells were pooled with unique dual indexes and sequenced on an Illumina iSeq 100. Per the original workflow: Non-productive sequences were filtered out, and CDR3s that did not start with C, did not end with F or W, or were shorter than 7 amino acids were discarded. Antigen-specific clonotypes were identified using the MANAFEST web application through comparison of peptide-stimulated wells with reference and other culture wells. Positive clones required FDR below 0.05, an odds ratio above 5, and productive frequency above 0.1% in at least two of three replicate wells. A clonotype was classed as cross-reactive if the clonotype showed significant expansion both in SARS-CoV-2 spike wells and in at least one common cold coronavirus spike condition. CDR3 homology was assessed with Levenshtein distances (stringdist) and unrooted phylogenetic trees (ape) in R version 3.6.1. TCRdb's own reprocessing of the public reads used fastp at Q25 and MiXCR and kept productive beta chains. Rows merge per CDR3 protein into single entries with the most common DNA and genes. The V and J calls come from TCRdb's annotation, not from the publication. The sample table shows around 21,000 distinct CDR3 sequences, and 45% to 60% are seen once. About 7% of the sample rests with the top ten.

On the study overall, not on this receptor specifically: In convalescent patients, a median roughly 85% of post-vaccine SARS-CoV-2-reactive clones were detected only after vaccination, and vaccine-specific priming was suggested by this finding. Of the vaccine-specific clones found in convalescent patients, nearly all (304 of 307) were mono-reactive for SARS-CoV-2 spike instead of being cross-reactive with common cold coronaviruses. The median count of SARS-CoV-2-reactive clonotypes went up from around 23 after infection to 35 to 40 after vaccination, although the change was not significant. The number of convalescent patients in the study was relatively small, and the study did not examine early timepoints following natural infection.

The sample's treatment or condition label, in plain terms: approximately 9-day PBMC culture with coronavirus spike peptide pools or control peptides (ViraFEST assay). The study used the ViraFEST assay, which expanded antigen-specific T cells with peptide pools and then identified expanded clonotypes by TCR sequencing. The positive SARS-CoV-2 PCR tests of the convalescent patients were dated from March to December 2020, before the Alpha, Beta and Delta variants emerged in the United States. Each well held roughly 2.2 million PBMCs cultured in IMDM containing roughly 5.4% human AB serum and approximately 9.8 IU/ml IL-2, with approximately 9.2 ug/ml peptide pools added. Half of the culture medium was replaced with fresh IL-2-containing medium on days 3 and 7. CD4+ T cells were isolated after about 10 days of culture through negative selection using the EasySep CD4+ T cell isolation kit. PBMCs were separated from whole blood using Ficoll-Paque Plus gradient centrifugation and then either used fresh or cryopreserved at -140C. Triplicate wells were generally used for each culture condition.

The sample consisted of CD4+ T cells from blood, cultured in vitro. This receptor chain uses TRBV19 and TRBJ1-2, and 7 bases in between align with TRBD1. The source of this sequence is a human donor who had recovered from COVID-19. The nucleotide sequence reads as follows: TGTGCCAGTAGATTCTCAGGACAGGTCTATGGCTACACCTTC. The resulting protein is CASRFSGQVYGYTF.